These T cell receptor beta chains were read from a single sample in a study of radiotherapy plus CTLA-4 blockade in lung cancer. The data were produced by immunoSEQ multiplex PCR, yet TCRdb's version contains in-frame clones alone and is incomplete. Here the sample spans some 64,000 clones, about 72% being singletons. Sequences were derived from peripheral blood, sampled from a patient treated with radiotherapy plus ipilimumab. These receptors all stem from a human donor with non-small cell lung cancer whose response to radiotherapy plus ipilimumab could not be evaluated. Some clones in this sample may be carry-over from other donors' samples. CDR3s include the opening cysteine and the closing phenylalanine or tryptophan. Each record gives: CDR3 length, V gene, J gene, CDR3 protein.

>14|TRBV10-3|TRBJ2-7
CAISGGQGSYEQYF
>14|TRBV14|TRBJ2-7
CASSPGVPAYEQYF
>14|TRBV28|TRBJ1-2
CASSFQPQGSGYTF
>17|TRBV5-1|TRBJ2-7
CASSSAPGQGSTYEQYF
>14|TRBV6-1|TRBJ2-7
CATYGGYLAYEQYF
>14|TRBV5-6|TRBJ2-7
CASSRYGGGYEQYF
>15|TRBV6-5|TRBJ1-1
CASSSTGGRNTEAFF
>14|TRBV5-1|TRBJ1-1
CASSFDGDNTEAFF
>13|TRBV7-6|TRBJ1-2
CASSSTRQSGYTF
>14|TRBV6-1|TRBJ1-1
CASSRSQGRTEAFF
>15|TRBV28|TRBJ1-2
CASRLGWDTDYGYTF
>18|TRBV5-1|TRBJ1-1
CASSSGLDYRGSNTEAFF
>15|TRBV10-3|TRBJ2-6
CAISEAGLGANVLTF
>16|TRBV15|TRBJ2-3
CATSRDVVASTDTQYF
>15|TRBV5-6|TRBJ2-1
CASSLGGLASHEQFF
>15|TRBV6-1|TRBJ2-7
CASSEAVAGSYEQYF
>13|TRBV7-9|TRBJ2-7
CASLGAPSYEQYF
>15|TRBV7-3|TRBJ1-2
CASSQSSGTGEGYTF
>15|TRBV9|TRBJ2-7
CASSVGEGRNYEQYF
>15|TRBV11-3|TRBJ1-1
CASSLGGVPNTEAFF
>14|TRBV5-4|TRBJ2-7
CASSSGGTQYEQYF
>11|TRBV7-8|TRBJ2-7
CASSSHNEQYF